These 15 T cell receptor beta chains came from one sample sequenced in a study of T cell responses to AZD1222 COVID-19 vaccine. TCRdb keeps only in-frame clones here, not all; method: immunoSEQ multiplex PCR. The data contain about 120,000 clones, more than 75% of them seen just once; the ten biggest clones take up roughly 8%. The source was peripheral blood, collected on day 0 of AZD1222 vaccination. These receptors were taken from an adult in good health.

V is TRBV6-1 and J is TRBJ2-5; 8 bases line up with TRBD2. The germline V gene has CDR1 MNHNS and CDR2 SASEGT. The V gene end was trimmed by 3 bases and the J gene end by 4 bases; junction bases not matched to a gene: 10. The length of the CDR3 is 16 residues. The CDR3 DNA reads TGTGCCAGCAGTGAGGCGGGGGGCAGGCTTCGAGAGACCCAGTACTTC. It specifies CASSEAGGRLRETQYF.

The genes are TRBV6-5 and TRBJ1-2, with D possibly TRBD1 on 5 matching bases. Trimming removed 2 bases from V and 0 bases from J, with 10 bases in between. CDR1 and CDR2 (germline): MNHEY, SVGAGI. The CDR3 is 15 residues long. The CDR3 DNA sequence: TGTGCCAGCAGTTACACAATGACAGCTAACTATGGCTACACCTTC. Translation: CASSYTMTANYGYTF.

The rearrangement uses TRBV21-1 and TRBJ1-1; the DNA was not compared with TRBD1, the D call given in the table. TRBV21-1 is a pseudogene locus. The CDR3 length is 18 residues. The CDR3 DNA sequence: TGTGCCAGCAGCGAAAGGTCGAGTGACAAGGAAGTGAACACTGAAGCTTTCTTT. Residues: CASSERSSDKEVNTEAFF.

The V and J genes are TRBV4-2 and TRBJ1-3; no clear D gene. V was clipped by 4 bases and J by 4 bases, with 14 bases between them. CDR1 and CDR2 from the germline V gene are LGHNA and YNFKEQ. The CDR3 extends over 15 amino acids. The CDR3 region has the DNA TGTGCCAGCAGCCTAAGCCGGGCCCCGGGAAACACCATATATTTT. Amino acids: CASSLSRAPGNTIYF.

V usage is TRBV6-1 and J usage is TRBJ2-7; D gene unclear. V lost 1 base to trimming and J lost 7 bases, with 11 bases between them. The CDR3 sequence is 13 residues long. Germline lookup yields CDR1 MNHNS and CDR2 SASEGT. The CDR3 nucleotides read TGTGCCAGCAGTGAAGTTGGCCCTGATGAGCAGTACTTC. Residues: CASSEVGPDEQYF.

This chain connects TRBV28 to TRBJ1-1; D remains unclear. Germline V CDR1 and CDR2: MDHEN, SYDVKM. This CDR3 comprises 12 residues. Trimming stripped 3 bases from V and 0 bases from J, with 2 bases between. The CDR3: CASSFLNTEAFF. DNA of the CDR3: TGTGCCAGCAGTTTTTTGAACACTGAAGCTTTCTTT.

This chain connects TRBV3-1 (or the pseudogene TRBV3-2) to TRBJ2-2; D uncertain. Germline V gene lookup returns CDR1 LGHDT and CDR2 YNNKEL (reference sequence). V shed 6 bases and J shed 6 bases, with 11 bases lying between them. There are 13 residues in the CDR3. CDR3 DNA sequence: TGTGCCAGCAGGAGCAGGTCGGCCGGGGAGCTGTTTTTT. Amino acid sequence: CASRSRSAGELFF.

This clone was seen more than once but under ten times. The rearrangement joins TRBV9 to TRBJ1-6; D possibly corresponds to TRBD1 (6 bases). The germline CDR1 and CDR2 sequences are SGDLS and YYNGEE. CDR3 length equals 14 residues. V was pared by 2 bases and J by 8 bases, with 11 bases between. The DNA for the CDR3 is TGTGCCAGCAGCGTTCAGGGACAAGATTCACCCCTCCACTTT. Translating gives CASSVQGQDSPLHF.

Only a few counts were recorded for this clone. The chain joins TRBV28 to TRBJ1-2, with D possibly TRBD1 on 6 matching bases. Trimming shortened V by 1 base and J by 7 bases, and 13 bases separated the two germline ends. CDR3 length: 14 amino acids. Germline assignment: CDR1 MDHEN and CDR2 SYDVKM. The CDR3 reads CASSLSGAVSGYTF. The CDR3 DNA reads as TGTGCCAGCAGTTTATCGGGGGCTGTTTCTGGCTACACCTTC.

This clone was recorded once. The rearrangement uses TRBV6-5 and TRBJ1-6; 10 bases agree with TRBD1. There are 13 residues in the CDR3. The V gene's germline CDR1 is MNHEY and CDR2 SVGAGI. The junction had 1 base not matched to a gene; V was cut back by 8 bases and J by 6 bases. CDR3 coding DNA: TGTGCCAGCCGGGACAGGGGTAATTCACCCCTCCACTTT. This sequence encodes CASRDRGNSPLHF.

The chain employs TRBV28 and TRBJ2-7, with D possibly matching TRBD1 (6 bases). The CDR3 is made up of 14 amino acids. Germline-derived CDR1 and CDR2 are MDHEN and SYDVKM. V dropped 6 bases and J dropped 7 bases, with 19 bases sitting between them. The chain's CDR3 is CASSRTVDFWEQYF. The CDR3 coding sequence is TGTGCCAGCAGCCGGACAGTGGATTTCTGGGAGCAGTACTTC.

The chain has TRBV5-1 and TRBJ1-2; TRBD1 matches at 9 bases. Unmatched junction bases numbered 2, after V lost 0 bases and J lost 5 bases. CDR3 length: 14 amino acids. Germline V CDR1 and CDR2: SGHRS, YFSETQ. DNA for the CDR3: TGCGCCAGCAGCTTGGGACAGGGGGTTTATGGCTACACCTTC. Its protein is CASSLGQGVYGYTF.

The chain joins TRBV9 to TRBJ2-2; TRBD2 is a possible D gene (5 bases). The V gene's germline CDR1 is SGDLS and CDR2 YYNGEE. CDR3 length: 15 amino acids. Trimming took off 4 bases at V and 3 bases at J, with 13 bases between the two ends. CDR3 amino acids: CASSRVEGDTGELFF. CDR3 nucleotide sequence: TGTGCCAGCAGCCGTGTTGAGGGTGACACCGGGGAGCTGTTTTTT.

This sequence joins TRBV27 and TRBJ1-5; 9 bases align to TRBD1. The CDR3 extends over 15 amino acids. The V and J ends lost 0 bases and 5 bases, in that order; junction bases with no gene match: 2. Germline CDR1 and CDR2: MNHEY and SMNVEV (reference sequence). The CDR3 DNA follows: TGTGCCAGCAGTTTATCGTGGACAGGGGATCAGCCCCAGCATTTT. This gives the protein CASSLSWTGDQPQHF.

The V and J genes are TRBV19 and TRBJ2-5; 7 positions agree with TRBD2. The ends lost 5 bases at V and 5 bases at J; junction bases unmatched: 11. This CDR3 is built from 15 residues. Germline assignment: CDR1 LNHDA and CDR2 SQIVND (reference sequence). As DNA, the CDR3 is TGTGCCAGTAGTCCGGGGACTACCTTGAGGGAGACCCAGTACTTC. Residues: CASSPGTTLRETQYF.